The 3 T cell receptor beta chains below were found in one sample sequenced in a study of blood T cell repertoires in COVID-19. Assay used: immunoSEQ multiplex PCR; TCRdb lists only in-frame clones, some missing. The table includes some 380,000 clones, approximately 85% detected once. Sequenced: PBMCs or T cells enriched from blood (not recorded which). The origin of the receptors is a woman between 40 and 50 years old with acute COVID-19.

V gene TRBV28 combines with J gene TRBJ1-1, with a tentative D call TRBD1 (6 bases). This CDR3 region has 14 residues. V was pared by 4 bases and J by 1 base, with 10 bases between. CDR1 and CDR2 from the germline V gene are MDHEN and SYDVKM. The CDR3 loop is CASSSGGRNTEAFF. DNA for the CDR3: TGTGCCAGCAGTTCCGGGGGGCGGAACACTGAAGCTTTCTTT.

This clone was observed a few times. CDR3 DNA: TGTGCCAGCTCCCCGGGACTAGCGGGGGTAGAGACCCAGTACTTC. Translation gives CASSPGLAGVETQYF. V is TRBV2 and J is TRBJ2-5; 14 bases are a match to TRBD2. V shed 8 bases, J shed 4 bases, and the junction held 6 bases outside the gene matches. CDR1 and CDR2 (germline): SNHLY, FYNNEI. The CDR3 has 15 amino acids.

The rearrangement links TRBV3-1 (or the pseudogene TRBV3-2) to TRBJ2-2; TRBD2 agrees at 13 bases. The CDR3 length is 18 residues. Germline CDR1 reads LGHDT; CDR2 reads YNNKEL (reference sequence). The junction had 8 bases not matched to a gene; V was cut back by 4 bases and J by 3 bases. The CDR3: CASSPRLLAGGHTGELFF. CDR3 DNA sequence: TGTGCCAGCAGCCCGCGACTACTAGCGGGGGGGCACACCGGGGAGCTGTTTTTT.